This TCR beta chain was identified during a study of cytomegalovirus exposure and HLA in healthy donors (dated by TCRdb to about 2017). Broadly, across the study: An earlier analysis of approximately 590 of the donors reported about 250 Gb of sequence data and roughly 110 million unique TCR beta sequences from around 200 million T cells. Both class I and class II loci were covered by HLA typing, at four-digit resolution. An early release covering about 600 HLA-typed donors comprised about 310 gigabases of sequencing data and tens of millions of unique TCR sequences. The study aimed to test whether signatures of past pathogen exposure could be identified by cataloging public T cell receptors. About 5 DR-DQ haplotypes were handled as single units for association and clustering, since linkage in the cohort was strong. Along with the roughly 610-subject first cohort, a separate validation cohort of roughly 110 different subjects was used. Alongside the repertoire data, information on donor age, sex, ethnicity and CMV serostatus was compiled. The number of typed donors differed by locus: about 629-640 for A, B, C, DRB1 and DQB1; approximately 540 for DQA1; some 590 for DPA1; and approximately 450 for DPB1. Every repertoire in the discovery cohort had been generated on one and the same sequencing platform. The study combined high-throughput TCR immunosequencing, statistical association of individual TCRs with disease status, and machine learning to predict cytomegalovirus infection status. The T cell repertoires of around 670 subjects were profiled by immunosequencing and related to cytomegalovirus serostatus. Rather than drawing on any new phenotypic data, the later analysis identified candidate immune exposures from TCR beta sequences and the way those sequences occurred across donors. Among the approximately 400 genotyped donors, about 83% belonged to the genetic ancestry cluster associated with self-reported Caucasian donors. In an earlier analysis of 500 to 650 of the donors, high-throughput TCR beta sequencing was used to judge whether each TCR beta V gene segment behaved as functional or pseudogenic. Among a few hundred genotyped donors of the cohort, an average of around 240,000 unique TCR beta nucleotide sequences were sequenced per donor, roughly a sixth of them non-productive. To study patterns of TCR occurrence, a later analysis re-analyzed previously published TCR beta repertoires from several hundred donors and added high-resolution HLA genotyping. A later genetic analysis used genome-wide SNP genotypes for about 60% of the 666 donors, treating that subset as a discovery cohort.

Notes on this clone: This receptor's antigen is unknown. There are no base qualities to consult, and no much larger clone falls within one base.

The CDR3 runs 14 amino acids, cysteine and phenylalanine included. The read is trimmed to its CDR3 DNA, 42 bases read in frame from base 1. V was cut back by 6 bases and J by 4 bases, leaving a gap of 16 bases between them. The germline V gene specifies SQVTM as CDR1 and ANQGSEA as CDR2. Libraries came from the immunoSEQ multiplex PCR assay. For the multiplex PCR, a mixture combining 60 forward primers for TCR Vbeta segments and 13 reverse primers for TCR Jbeta segments was used. Amplification of the CDR3 region of rearranged TCR beta genes was performed with a multiplex PCR assay on genomic DNA. The amplified TCR beta libraries were sequenced on the Illumina HiSeq System as 87-base-pair reads. On the authors' methods: Across the 670 or so repertoires, a later analysis counted tens of millions of unique TCR beta chains, 8.5 million to 12 million of which were shared by at least two donors. Raw reads were error-corrected and collapsed into unique sequences with a nearest-neighbor algorithm that merged closely related sequences to remove PCR and sequencing errors. Alignment of CDR3 sequences to IMGT reference sequences was used to assign V, D and J gene segments. For a sequence to be retained, a match of at least six nucleotides was required to both a V gene segment and a J gene segment. Rearrangements were called productive when the CDR3 lacked stop codons and stayed in frame with V and J; all others were non-productive. Following IMGT convention, CDR3 was defined as the stretch from the second conserved V-encoded cysteine to the conserved J-encoded phenylalanine. In an earlier analysis of more than 550 of the donors, sequences lacking an unambiguous match to a single V gene segment were excluded. In an earlier analysis of 450 to 750 of the donors, a V segment was called functional when productive rearrangements were above 56.7%, and segregating when the standard deviation between donors exceeded 5%. To diagnose cytomegalovirus status from the catalog of TCR beta chain sequences, a statistical classification framework was built. In a later analysis, TCR nucleotide sequences were compared against IMGT/GENE-DB human TR gene sequences so that V and J genes could be assigned. In a later analysis, CDR3 sequences and most-parsimonious VDJ recombination scenarios were assigned using the TCRdist pipeline. In a later analysis, each TCR beta chain was defined by its CDR3 amino acid sequence together with its V-gene family, and reads lacking a unique V-gene family were excluded. As a way to deal with suspected cross-contamination and a sequencing artifact, a later analysis dropped over 550 nucleotide sequences that were highly shared and had low generation probability. For each public chain, a later analysis derived a clonal expansion index from normalized ranks of inferred template counts within each repertoire. In a later analysis, generation probabilities were computed with a VDJ recombination model fitted to out-of-frame rearrangements, and the resulting probabilities were checked against IGoR. A later analysis scored TCR-TCR, TCR-HLA and TCR-CMV co-occurrence with hypergeometric tests, applying a repertoire-size bias correction to TCR pairs. In a later analysis, false discovery rates were estimated by permuting HLA or CMV assignments 20 times. In a later analysis, co-occurring TCRs were grouped using DBSCAN, with TCRdist sequence similarity added in when clustering inside HLA-allele-positive subsets. For co-occurrence clustering, repertoires with fewer than 30,000 or more than 120,000 public chains were excluded, along with roughly 5 repertoires with anomalous nucleotide sharing. TCRdb re-hosts the immuneACCESS table, in-frame sequences only. Its copies lack some clones; in the studies checked, an unresolved V gene accounts for under half of them, and the cause for the rest is not known. V and J calls and clone size are as listed in that table; D and trimming were resolved from the DNA. This sample comprises about 200,000 clones, over 75% of them detected only once. The ten largest clones represent roughly 0.22% of the sample.

In total, fewer than 750 healthy bone marrow donors made up the cohort. At the time of sampling, every cohort member was nominally healthy, though immune exposures that went unrecorded were likely present. The donor was CMV seronegative and belonged to the group of 350 or so seronegative cohort members. A peripheral blood sample was collected from each donor, and TCR beta sequencing was performed on peripheral blood mononuclear cells. The Qiagen DNeasy Blood Extraction Kit was used to extract genomic DNA from the blood cell samples. The research as a whole found: Because counts were too low, roughly 18 rarely observed V segments, including chromosome 9 orphons, were left out of the earlier analysis of roughly 600 of the donors. An earlier analysis of around 600 of the donors showed that most TCR beta V segments appeared in productive rearrangements either about 87% or about 30% of the time, which broadly matched IMGT annotations. According to a later analysis, TCR association rates differed among HLA loci, with DRB1 alleles showing the most associated TCRs and HLA-C alleles showing the fewest. The only immune exposure information available for the cohort was CMV serostatus. A later analysis found that most CMV-associated TCR beta chains appeared HLA-restricted, with HLA associations seemingly driven largely by CMV exposure. In a later genetic analysis, a missense DCLRE1C variant was associated with V-gene and J-gene trimming of TCR beta chains, and the association was replicated in an independent cohort. According to a later genetic analysis, donors in an Asian-associated ancestry cluster had fewer N-insertions in productive TCRs than the approximately 650-donor mean. The classifier was reported to diagnose cytomegalovirus status with high specificity and sensitivity in both the original and validation cohorts. A further reported finding was that TCR beta sequences accurately predicted the HLA-A and HLA-B alleles for most subjects in the first cohort. In a later analysis, HLA-associated TCR beta chains showed more clonal expansion and lower generation probabilities than non-associated chains that were equally common. The authors suggested that the approach could potentially be generalized to other disease states and immunological phenotypes. The study listed 150 to 200 TCR beta chains as associated with cytomegalovirus. When HLA alleles, especially DR and DQ, strongly co-occurred, TCR associations were difficult to assign to individual alleles. A later analysis reported that several top co-occurrence clusters appeared linked to parvovirus B19, influenza, CMV and Epstein-Barr virus. Linkage disequilibrium might explain the correlated functional status among segregating V segments, but an unknown experimental factor could not be ruled out. At a false discovery rate of 0.05, a later analysis linked fewer than 20,000 TCR beta sequences to specific HLA alleles. The 87-base-pair reads could not distinguish some IMGT-functional V segments, including TRBV6-2 and TRBV6-3, so those segments were excluded. A group of highly shared sequence variants was considered likely to be a technical artifact of the sequencing pipeline. While some public TCRs were present in many individuals, most TCR sequences turned up only very rarely across donors. HLA typing was unavailable for some donors at each locus, so association tests used only the typed subset. Only TCR beta chains were sequenced in this cohort, and the absence of alpha or paired-chain data limited detectable features. In vitro tests confirmed that a few of the cytomegalovirus-associated TCR beta chains recognize cytomegalovirus antigens. Presence/absence analyses assumed roughly uniform sequencing depth across donors, an assumption that may not hold.

The sequence was collected from a girl aged 2 to 10 in good health and CMV-seronegative. This chain joins TRBV29-1 to TRBJ1-5; TRBD1 is a weak D gene call, 5 bases matching. The sample taken for sequencing was PBMCs. The CDR3 protein: CSVGLGGRNQPQHF. The base sequence is TGCAGCGTGGGGCTGGGGGGTCGAAATCAGCCCCAGCATTTT. When the CDR3 is completed using the reference TRBV29-1 and TRBJ1-5 genes on either side, the full variable domain is SAVISQKPSRDICQRGTSLTIQCQVDSQVTMMFWYRQQPGQSLTLIATANQGSEATYESGFVIDKFPISRPNLTFSTLTVSNMSPEDSSIYLCSVGLGGRNQPQHFGDGTRLSIL.